Listed below are T cell receptor beta chains from one sample, sequenced in a study of OX40 agonist ivuxolimab in advanced cancers. Some clones are missing from TCRdb's copy, which holds only in-frame ones; the method was immunoSEQ multiplex PCR. Altogether around 32,000 clones are present, more than 70% being singletons, with the ten largest covering less than 30%. Sequencing used CD4+ or CD8+ T cells sorted from blood, obtained in a trial of the OX40 agonist ivuxolimab. The receptors here all came from an adult with an advanced solid tumor such as melanoma, head and neck, liver or kidney cancer. Both conserved end residues are part of each CDR3. A D gene is named only where the DNA matches it firmly. Clone sizes are given selectively: once, few, many, or a class where the clone is expanded.

D: .
V: TRBV25-1
J: TRBJ2-5
size: once
length: 14
CDR3: CASTQGRGRETQYF
DNA: TGTGCCAGCACTCAGGGACGGGGTAGGGAGACCCAGTACTTC

D: TRBD1
V: TRBV28
J: TRBJ1-3
size: .
length: 20
CDR3: CASSSGVIDRGPHSGNTIYF
DNA: TGTGCCAGCAGTTCAGGTGTGATCGACAGGGGGCCCCACTCTGGAAACACCATATATTTT

D: .
V: TRBV7-6
J: TRBJ1-5
size: .
length: 13
CDR3: CASSLTGSRPQHF
DNA: TGTGCCAGCAGCTTGACAGGTTCCAGGCCCCAGCATTTT

D: .
V: TRBV7-8
J: TRBJ2-7
size: .
length: 15
CDR3: CASSISGFDGYEQYF
DNA: TGTGCCAGCAGCATTAGTGGGTTCGACGGCTACGAGCAGTACTTC

D: .
V: TRBV10-3
J: TRBJ2-7
size: .
length: 14
CDR3: CAISEFVRAGEQYF
DNA: TGTGCCATCAGTGAGTTTGTCAGGGCGGGCGAGCAGTACTTC

D: TRBD1
V: TRBV7-9
J: TRBJ1-1
size: .
length: 18
CDR3: CASSFPERGQNMNTEAFF
DNA: TGTGCCAGCAGCTTCCCCGAGAGGGGACAGAACATGAACACTGAAGCTTTCTTT

D: .
V: TRBV29-1
J: TRBJ2-1
size: .
length: 13
CDR3: CSVEVAAYNEQFF
DNA: TGCAGCGTTGAAGTAGCGGCCTACAATGAGCAGTTCTTC

D: .
V: TRBV5-5
J: TRBJ2-7
size: .
length: 14
CDR3: CASSPGPGSGEQYF
DNA: TGTGCCAGCAGCCCTGGTCCGGGGAGTGGGGAGCAGTACTTC

D: .
V: TRBV19
J: TRBJ1-5
size: .
length: 12
CDR3: CASGTLNQPQHF
DNA: TGTGCCAGCGGGACGTTGAATCAGCCCCAGCATTTT

D: TRBD1
V: TRBV7-2
J: TRBJ2-3
size: .
length: 15
CDR3: CASSHLDRGTDTQYF
DNA: TGTGCCAGCAGCCACCTCGACAGGGGCACAGATACGCAGTATTTT

D: TRBD1
V: TRBV11-1
J: TRBJ2-7
size: .
length: 16
CDR3: CASSLIQGASLYEQYF
DNA: TGTGCCAGCAGCTTAATACAGGGGGCTTCCCTATACGAGCAGTACTTC

D: .
V: TRBV13
J: TRBJ2-6
size: .
length: 15
CDR3: CASSLGGTGANVLTF
DNA: TGTGCCAGCAGCTTAGGGGGAACTGGGGCCAACGTCCTGACTTTC

D: TRBD1
V: TRBV27
J: TRBJ2-1
size: .
length: 15
CDR3: CASSWGTTGKNEQFF
DNA: TGTGCCAGCAGTTGGGGAACGACAGGGAAGAATGAGCAGTTCTTC

D: .
V: TRBV6-5
J: TRBJ1-2
size: .
length: 13
CDR3: CASSYSAYMGYTF
DNA: TGTGCCAGCAGTTACTCCGCGTATATGGGCTACACCTTC

D: TRBD1
V: TRBV7-9
J: TRBJ2-3
size: .
length: 16
CDR3: CASSLVTGGTTDTQYF
DNA: TGTGCCAGCAGCTTAGTTACAGGGGGTACCACAGATACGCAGTATTTT

D: .
V: TRBV2
J: TRBJ2-1
size: .
length: 11
CDR3: CASNGNHEQFF
DNA: TGTGCCAGCAACGGGAACCATGAGCAGTTCTTC

D: .
V: TRBV27
J: TRBJ2-7
size: .
length: 15
CDR3: CASSLGDPVLYEQYF
DNA: TGTGCCAGCAGTCTGGGGGACCCAGTTTTATACGAGCAGTACTTC

D: .
V: TRBV15
J: TRBJ2-7
size: .
length: 15
CDR3: CATSRDRRSSYEQYF
DNA: TGTGCCACCAGCAGAGATCGGAGATCTTCCTACGAGCAGTACTTC

D: TRBD1
V: TRBV15
J: TRBJ2-7
size: once
length: 17
CDR3: CATSREPGQGFSYEQYF
DNA: TGTGCCACCAGCAGAGAACCGGGACAGGGGTTCTCCTACGAGCAGTACTTC

D: .
V: TRBV7-3
J: TRBJ2-3
size: .
length: 15
CDR3: CASSSGIGGTDTQYF
DNA: TGTGCCAGCAGCTCGGGGATAGGCGGCACAGATACGCAGTATTTT